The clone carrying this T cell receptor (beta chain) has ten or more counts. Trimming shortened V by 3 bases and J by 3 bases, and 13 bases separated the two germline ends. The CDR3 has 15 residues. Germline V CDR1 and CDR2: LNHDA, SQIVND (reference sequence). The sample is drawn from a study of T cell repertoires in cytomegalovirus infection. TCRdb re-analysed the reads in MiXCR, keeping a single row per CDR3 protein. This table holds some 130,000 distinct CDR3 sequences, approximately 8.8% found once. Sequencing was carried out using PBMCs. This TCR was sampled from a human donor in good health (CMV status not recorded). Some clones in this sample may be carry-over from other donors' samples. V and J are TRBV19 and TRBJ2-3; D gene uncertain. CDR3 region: CASSIGQPTTDTQYF. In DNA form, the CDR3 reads TGTGCCAGTAGTATTGGGCAGCCCACAACAGATACGCAGTATTTT.